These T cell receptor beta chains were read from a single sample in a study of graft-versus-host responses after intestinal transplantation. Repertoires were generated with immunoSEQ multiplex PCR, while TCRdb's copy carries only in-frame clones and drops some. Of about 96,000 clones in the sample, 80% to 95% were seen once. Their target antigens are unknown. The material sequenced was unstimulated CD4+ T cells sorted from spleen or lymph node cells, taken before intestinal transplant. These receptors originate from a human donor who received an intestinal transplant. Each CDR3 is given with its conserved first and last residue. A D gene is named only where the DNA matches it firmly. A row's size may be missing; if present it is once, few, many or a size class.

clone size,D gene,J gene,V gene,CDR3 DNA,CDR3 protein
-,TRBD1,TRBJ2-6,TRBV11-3,TGTGCCAGCAGCTTAGGTCAGGGGGCTCCAACTGGGGCCAACGTCCTGACTTTC,CASSLGQGAPTGANVLTF
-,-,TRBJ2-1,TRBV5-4,TGTGCCAGCTCACGTGGAGGTCCTCAGGGGTCCTACAATGAGCAGTTCTTC,CASSRGGPQGSYNEQFF
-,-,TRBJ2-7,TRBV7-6,TGTGCCAGCAGCCGACCGGGAACCTACGAGCAGTACTTC,CASSRPGTYEQYF
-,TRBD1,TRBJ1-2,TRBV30,TGTGCCTGGAGTGTACAGGGGCGGAACTATGGCTACACCTTC,CAWSVQGRNYGYTF
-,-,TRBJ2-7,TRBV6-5,TGTGCCAGCGGGAGATTCTCCTACGAGCAGTACTTC,CASGRFSYEQYF
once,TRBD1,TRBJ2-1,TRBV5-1,TGCGCCAGCAGCTTCCAGGGGGCAAGCGATGAGCAGTTCTTC,CASSFQGASDEQFF
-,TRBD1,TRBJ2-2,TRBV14,TGTGCCAGCAGCCAATTTTCAGGGGGAAGGTGGATCACCGGGGAGCTGTTTTTT,CASSQFSGGRWITGELFF
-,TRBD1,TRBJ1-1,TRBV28,TGTGCCAGCAGCCTAAACAGGGGGCGCGGAGCTTTCTTT,CASSLNRGRGAFF
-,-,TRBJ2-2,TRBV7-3,TGTGCCAGCAGCAGCGGTGGCGCGAACACCGGGGAGCTGTTTTTT,CASSSGGANTGELFF
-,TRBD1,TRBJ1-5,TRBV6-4,TGTGCCAGCAGTGAGATCCGGGACAGTACCTACAAATCCCATTTGCAGCCCCAGCATTTT,CASSEIRDSTYKSHLQPQHF
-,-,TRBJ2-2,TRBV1,TGCACCAGCAGCCAAGATATGCGGAGAAACACCGGGGAGCTGTTTTTT,CTSSQDMRRNTGELFF
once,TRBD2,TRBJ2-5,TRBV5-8,TGTGCCAGCAGCTTGAGCTACCTAGCGGGGAGCCAAGAGACCCAGTACTTC,CASSLSYLAGSQETQYF
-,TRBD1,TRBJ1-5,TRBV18,TGTGCCAGCTCACCAGTCCCGGGACAGGGTATGGGCAATCAGCCCCAGCATTTT,CASSPVPGQGMGNQPQHF
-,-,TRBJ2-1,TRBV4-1,TGCGCCAGCAGCCAAGTCGGGGGTAGGGATGAGCAGTTCTTC,CASSQVGGRDEQFF
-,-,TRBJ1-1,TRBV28,TGTGCCAGCAGTTTAGATCGGGGGGTGGGTGAAGCTTTCTTT,CASSLDRGVGEAFF
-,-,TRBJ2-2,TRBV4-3,TGCGCCAGCAGCCAAGGGGGGGTAGTAAGAATCGGGGAGCTGTTTTTT,CASSQGGVVRIGELFF
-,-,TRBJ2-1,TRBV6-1,TGTGCCAGCGCTTTAGCGGACTACAATGAGCAGTTCTTC,CASALADYNEQFF
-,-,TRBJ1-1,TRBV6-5,TGTGCCAGCAAGAGAACCCGGGGGATGTCGGAGGCTGCTTTCTTT,CASKRTRGMSEAAFF
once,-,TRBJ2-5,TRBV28,TGTGCCAGCAGTTTACTCGATGACAGAGCCCAAGAGACCCAGTACTTC,CASSLLDDRAQETQYF
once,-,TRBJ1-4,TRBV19,TGTGCCAGTAGTCTTCAGGGAGGTACTAATGAAAAACTGTTTTTT,CASSLQGGTNEKLFF
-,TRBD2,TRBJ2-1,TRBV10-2,TGCGCCAGCACTTTAAGACTAGCTGGTGAGCAGTTCTTC,CASTLRLAGEQFF
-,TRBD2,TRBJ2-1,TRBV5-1,TGCGCCAGCAGCTCTCCGGGACTAGCGGGGGGCTATGAGCAGTTCTTC,CASSSPGLAGGYEQFF
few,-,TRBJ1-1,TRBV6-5,TGTGCCAGCAGTTACACGCAAGTAGGGGTGGGAGCTTTCTTT,CASSYTQVGVGAFF
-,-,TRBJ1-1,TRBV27,TGTGCCAGCAGCGATAAAGGGGTTGAGGACACTGAAGCTTTCTTT,CASSDKGVEDTEAFF
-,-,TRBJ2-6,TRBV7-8,TGTGCCAGCAGCCACCAGAGGGTCGTGGCTGGGGCCAACGTCCTGACTTTC,CASSHQRVVAGANVLTF
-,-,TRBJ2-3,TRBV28,TGTGCCAGCACGGAGTCTCCAGATACGCAGTATTTT,CASTESPDTQYF
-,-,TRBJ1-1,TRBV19,TGTGCCAGTAGTATCCAGGGCGGAATCACTGAAGCTTTCTTT,CASSIQGGITEAFF
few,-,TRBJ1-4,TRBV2,TGTGCCAGCAGCGGATCTCAGGGGTCTAATGAAAAACTGTTTTTT,CASSGSQGSNEKLFF
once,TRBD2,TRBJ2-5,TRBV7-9,TGTGCCAGCAGTGACTCCGGGACTAGCGGGAGTTTGGGGGAGACCCAGTACTTC,CASSDSGTSGSLGETQYF
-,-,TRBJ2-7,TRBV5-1,TGCGCCAGCAGCTTGGACGGGGTACTCCCCTACGAGCAGTACTTC,CASSLDGVLPYEQYF
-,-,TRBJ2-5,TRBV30,TGTGCCTGGAGTGAGAGCTTTCAAGAGACCCAGTACTTC,CAWSESFQETQYF
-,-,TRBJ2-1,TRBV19,TGTGCCAGTAGTCCTGGGCAGTTCTACAATGAGCAGTTCTTC,CASSPGQFYNEQFF
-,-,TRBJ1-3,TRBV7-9,TGTGCCAGCAGCTCCGGACAGTGGAACTCTGGAAACACCATATATTTT,CASSSGQWNSGNTIYF
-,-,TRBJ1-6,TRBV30,TGTGCCTGGAGTGTACTGTCACCCCTCCACTTT,CAWSVLSPLHF
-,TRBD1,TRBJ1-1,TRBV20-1,TGCAGTGCCCAAGGGGGCGGAGGGGCTTTCTTT,CSAQGGGGAFF
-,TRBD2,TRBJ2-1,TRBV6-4,TGTGCCAGCAGACCCTTTTCGGGAGGGGGGATCAATGAGCAGTTCTTC,CASRPFSGGGINEQFF
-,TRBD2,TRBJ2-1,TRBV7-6,TGTGCCAGCAGCTTAGAACTAGCGACTTCCTACAATGAGCAGTTCTTC,CASSLELATSYNEQFF
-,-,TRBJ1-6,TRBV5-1,TGCGCCAGCAGCACCGGACAGCCCTCCTATAATTCACCCCTCCACTTT,CASSTGQPSYNSPLHF
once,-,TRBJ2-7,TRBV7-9,TGTGCCAGCAGCGGTGGGACAGAGCAGTACTTC,CASSGGTEQYF
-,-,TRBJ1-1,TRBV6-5,TGTGCCAGCAGTACGGGAGGGAACACTGAAGCTTTCTTT,CASSTGGNTEAFF
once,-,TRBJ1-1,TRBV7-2,TGTGCCAGCAGCTTACCTCCGGGTTCTGAAGCTTTCTTT,CASSLPPGSEAFF
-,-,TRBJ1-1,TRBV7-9,TGTGCCAGCAGCCTCCAGGACACTGAAGCTTTCTTT,CASSLQDTEAFF
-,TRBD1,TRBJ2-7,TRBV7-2,TGTGCCAGCAGCTTAGATATAGGGGGCGCCTACGAGCAGTACTTC,CASSLDIGGAYEQYF
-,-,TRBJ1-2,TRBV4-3,TGCGCCAGCAGCCAAGGGCAGGGTTATGGCTACACCTTC,CASSQGQGYGYTF
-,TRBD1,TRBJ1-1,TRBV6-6,TGTGCCAGCAGTTACTTCGGGACAGGGGACACTGAAGCTTTCTTT,CASSYFGTGDTEAFF
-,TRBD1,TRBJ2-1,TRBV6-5,TGTGCCAGCAGTGCTGTCACAGGGGCTTTAGGTGAGCAGTTCTTC,CASSAVTGALGEQFF